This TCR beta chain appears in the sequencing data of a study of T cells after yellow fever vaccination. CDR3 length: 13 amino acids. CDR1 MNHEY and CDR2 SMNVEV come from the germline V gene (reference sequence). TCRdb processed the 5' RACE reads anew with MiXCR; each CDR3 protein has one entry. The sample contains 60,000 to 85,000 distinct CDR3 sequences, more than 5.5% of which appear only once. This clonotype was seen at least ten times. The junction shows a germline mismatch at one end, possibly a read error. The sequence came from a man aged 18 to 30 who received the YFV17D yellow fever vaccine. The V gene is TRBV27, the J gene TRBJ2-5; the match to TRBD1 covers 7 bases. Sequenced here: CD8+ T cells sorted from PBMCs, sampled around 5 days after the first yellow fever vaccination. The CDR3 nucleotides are TGTGCCAGCAGGCCCCCCTCCGACAGGGATCTACGCTTC. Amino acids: CASRPPSDRDLRF.